The entry below gives a single T cell receptor (beta chain) sequence along with its context. V was cut by 5 bases and J by 1 base, with 11 bases left in between. CDR1 SGHNT and CDR2 YENEEA come from the germline V gene. This CDR3 comprises 14 residues. The data stem from a study of blood T cell repertoires in COVID-19. Study as a whole: Collection of acute and convalescent COVID-19 samples took place in the United States, Italy and Spain. PBMCs, B-cell-depleted T cells, or T cells provided the cDNA or gDNA that made up the material.

Per the authors' pipeline: Amplification of reference gene primers provided the estimated nucleated cell counts. Produced via immunoSEQ multiplex PCR; TCRdb's table is partial and in-frame only. V and J calls and clone size are copied from that table; D and trimming were computed from the DNA. This sample carries around 100,000 clones, more than 80% of them seen once, and the ten largest clones take approximately 29%. The chain joins TRBV11-3 to TRBJ1-1; D gene unclear. Sequencing was carried out using peripheral blood. This receptor was taken from a woman of 80 years or more with acute or convalescent COVID-19. The CDR3 loop reads CASSASSGNTEAFF. CDR3 DNA: TGTGCCAGCAGCGCCAGTTCGGGGAACACTGAAGCTTTCTTT.